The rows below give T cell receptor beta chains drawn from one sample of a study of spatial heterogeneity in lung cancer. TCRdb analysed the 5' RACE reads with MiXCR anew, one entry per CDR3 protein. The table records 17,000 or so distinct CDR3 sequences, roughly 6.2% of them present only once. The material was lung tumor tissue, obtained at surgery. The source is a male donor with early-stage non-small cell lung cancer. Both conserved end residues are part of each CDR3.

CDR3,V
CASSSGLYNTEAFF,TRBV5-4
CASRQTGGFYEQYF,TRBV7-8
CSAYRRGMNTEAFF,TRBV20-1
CSASWQGVDTQYF,TRBV20-1
CASSLSGTGYEQYF,TRBV7-2
CSARDGRVYTDTQYF,TRBV20-1
CASSSGGSHEQYF,TRBV28
CASSVQGGDTQYF,TRBV9
CASCSSGGRSSYEQYF,TRBV6-6
CASKGGVEQYF,TRBV2
CATRGSGELFF,TRBV24-1
CSVGGQPNTGELFF,TRBV29-1
CASRVAGGRTDTQYF,TRBV10-2